Included here is one T cell receptor (beta chain) sequence, with context. Its antigen is still unknown. HTBI primers from iRepertoire and Arm-PCR of CDR3 regions yielded the TCR beta libraries. A single record per CDR3 protein comes from TCRdb applying MiXCR to the multiplex PCR reads. The repertoire has some 500,000 distinct CDR3 sequences, about 13% of them found once; the top ten carry roughly 10%. Germline CDR1 is SGHVS and CDR2 is FQNEAQ. Trimming took off 3 bases at V and 2 bases at J, with 15 bases between the two ends. This CDR3 contains 16 residues. This sample stems from a study of regulatory T cells in long-lasting Graves disease. Regarding time point: newly diagnosed GD, antithyroid drugs for less than 3 months. PBMCs provided the RNA from which the TCR library was made. Study-level results: Persistent Graves' disease cases displayed lower TCR diversity than newly diagnosed ones. The analysis examined peripheral blood only and excluded thyroid tissue.

This sample was also put to use in a study of T cells in Graves' hyperthyroidism and ophthalmopathy. That work contributes: Stable Graves' hyperthyroidism denoted no ophthalmopathy progression over 18 months. The model identified upcoming ophthalmopathy a median about 6.5 months ahead of onset.

The sample here was peripheral blood mononuclear cells (PBMCs), taken at new diagnosis, from a patient treated with antithyroid drugs. The rearrangement joins TRBV7-8 to TRBJ2-3; the D gene could be TRBD1 or TRBD2 (5 bases each). The TCR was taken from a man between 25 and 39 years old with Graves disease. CDR3 nucleotide sequence: TGTGCCAGCAGCTTCGGAAGGGACCTACTCACAGATACGCAGTATTTT. Its translation is CASSFGRDLLTDTQYF.